The rows below give T cell receptor beta chains drawn from one sample of a study of blood T cell repertoires in COVID-19. The method was immunoSEQ multiplex PCR; TCRdb's version includes in-frame clones alone and lacks a portion of them. This table has 140,000 to 150,000 clones, approximately 86% appearing once. The sequenced sample consisted of peripheral blood. Receptors were obtained from a middle-aged woman with active or convalescent COVID-19. The CDR3 runs from the conserved cysteine through the conserved F or W. The D gene is left open where the match is weak. The size entry is marked missing in some rows and otherwise reads once, few, many or a size class.

cdr3_length,j_call,d_call,clone_size,v_call,cdr3_nt,cdr3_aa
19,TRBJ1-1,-,-,TRBV19,TGTGCCAGTAGGACCTCACCGGGACGGCAGACTAGGATGAACACTGAAGCTTTCTTT,CASRTSPGRQTRMNTEAFF
16,TRBJ1-5,TRBD1,-,TRBV7-8,TGTGCCAGCAGCTTAGTCGGGACAGGGGGGAATCAGCCCCAGCATTTT,CASSLVGTGGNQPQHF
12,TRBJ2-1,-,-,TRBV2,TGTGCCAGCTCCCGGGGCTACAATGAGCAGTTCTTC,CASSRGYNEQFF
18,TRBJ1-2,TRBD1,-,TRBV28,TGTGCCAGCAGTTCCTTCCGGGACAGGGGACTAAACAAGTGGGATCACACCTTC,CASSSFRDRGLNKWDHTF
18,TRBJ2-3,TRBD2,-,TRBV30,TGTGCCTGGAGTGTATTGGTGGCTAGCGGGGGGATCACAGATACGCAGTATTTT,CAWSVLVASGGITDTQYF
14,TRBJ1-6,TRBD1,-,TRBV2,TGTGCCAGCAGGAGGGGACAGGGTGGATCACCCCTCCACTTT,CASRRGQGGSPLHF
15,TRBJ2-7,TRBD1,-,TRBV4-1,TGCGCCAGCAGCCATAGATCCGGGACAGGGAACGAGCAGTACTTC,CASSHRSGTGNEQYF
13,TRBJ1-2,-,-,TRBV28,TGTGCCAGCAGTTGGGAGGGGAACTATGGCTACACCTTC,CASSWEGNYGYTF
16,TRBJ2-1,-,-,TRBV23-1,TGCGCCAGCAGTCAATCGAAACAGGGTAGGAACAATGAGCAGTTCTTC,CASSQSKQGRNNEQFF
14,TRBJ2-7,-,-,TRBV2,TGTGCCACCACCCCCGACAAGTTCTCCTACGAGCAGTACTTC,CATTPDKFSYEQYF
13,TRBJ1-1,TRBD1,-,TRBV12-3/TRBV12-4,TGTGCCAGCAGTCCGATGCGGACAGGGGAAGCTTTCTTT,CASSPMRTGEAFF
15,TRBJ1-2,TRBD1,-,TRBV28,TGTGCCAGCAGCCAAAACAGGGGTGGGTACTATGGCTACACCTTC,CASSQNRGGYYGYTF
16,TRBJ1-1,-,-,TRBV19,TGTGCCAGTAGTATAAGAACTGGTCCAATGAACACTGAAGCTTTCTTT,CASSIRTGPMNTEAFF
14,TRBJ2-2,-,-,TRBV7-2,TGTGCCAGCAGCTTAAGGGGTTTCAACGGGGAGCTGTTTTTT,CASSLRGFNGELFF
16,TRBJ1-5,TRBD1,-,TRBV5-1,TGCGCCAGCAGCGCAGGGGGCCTTATTAGCAATCAGCCCCAGCATTTT,CASSAGGLISNQPQHF
13,TRBJ2-7,TRBD2,-,TRBV27,TGTGCCAGCAGTGCCGGGACTAGCCGGGAGCAGTACTTC,CASSAGTSREQYF
17,TRBJ2-5,TRBD2,-,TRBV5-6,TGTGCCAGCAGCCTCCGGCTAGCGGGGGGCTTTAAGGAGACCCAGTACTTC,CASSLRLAGGFKETQYF
15,TRBJ1-2,-,-,TRBV25-1,TGTGCCAGCAGTGAATATAAGGCGGGGGGCCATGGCTACACCTTC,CASSEYKAGGHGYTF
13,TRBJ1-1,-,-,TRBV5-6,TGTGCCAGCAGCTTGGCAGTGAACACTGAAGCTTTCTTT,CASSLAVNTEAFF
13,TRBJ1-2,-,-,TRBV5-6,TGTGCCAGCAGCTTGGAAAGGGGCGTTGGCTACACCTTC,CASSLERGVGYTF
16,TRBJ1-1,-,-,TRBV19,TGTGCCAGTAGTATTTGGGGGGAAGGGATGAACACTGAAGCTTTCTTT,CASSIWGEGMNTEAFF
17,TRBJ2-7,TRBD2,once,TRBV14,TGTGCCAGCAGCCAAGATAAGTCGGGACTACGTACGGGAGAGCAGTACTTC,CASSQDKSGLRTGEQYF
14,TRBJ2-1,TRBD1,-,TRBV30,TGTGCCTGGGATGGACAGGGGTCCTACAATGAGCAGTTCTTC,CAWDGQGSYNEQFF
15,TRBJ2-2,TRBD2,-,TRBV24-1,TGTGCCACCAGTGGAGCGGGGACGGGCACCGGGGAGCTGTTTTTT,CATSGAGTGTGELFF
13,TRBJ2-5,TRBD1,-,TRBV5-4,TGTGCCAGCAGCTGGACAGGGGGTGAGACCCAGTACTTC,CASSWTGGETQYF
13,TRBJ1-2,-,-,TRBV11-2,TGTGCCAGCAGCTTAGATCCAGGGTTTGGCTACACCTTC,CASSLDPGFGYTF
15,TRBJ2-1,TRBD2,once,TRBV7-9,TGTGCCAGCATCACGCGCGGGAGCTCCTACAATGAGCAGTTCTTC,CASITRGSSYNEQFF
16,TRBJ2-1,TRBD1,few,TRBV24-1,TGTGCCACCAGTGATCCGGGACAGCCACCCTACAATGAGCAGTTCTTC,CATSDPGQPPYNEQFF
14,TRBJ1-2,TRBD1,-,TRBV5-1,TGCGCCAGCAGCTCGGGGACAGAAGGCTATGGCTACACCTTC,CASSSGTEGYGYTF
14,TRBJ1-6,-,-,TRBV11-2,TGTGCCAGCAGCTTAGATCCCGGGACTTCGCCCCTCCACTTT,CASSLDPGTSPLHF
16,TRBJ2-3,-,-,TRBV7-2,TGTGCCAGCAGCTTATTGGGTGGACAGAACACAGATACGCAGTATTTT,CASSLLGGQNTDTQYF